This entry features one TCR beta chain sequence. Its antigen is unidentified. Germline V gene data show CDR1 as SGHRS and CDR2 as YFSETQ. Trimming removed 4 bases from V and 3 bases from J, with 13 bases in between. The CDR3 runs 14 residues. Molecular-barcoded quantitative 5'-RACE produced these TCR beta libraries. TCRdb independently ran MiXCR on the 5' RACE reads; one entry per CDR3 protein. The sample lists some 840,000 distinct CDR3 sequences; 10% to 15% were seen once. The data stem from a study of CD8 T cells in ankylosing spondylitis. Points from the study as a whole: Disease-linked clones bore a CD8+ phenotype and were relatively rare in peripheral blood. Among TCR beta sequences, a motif of roughly 8 highly homologous variants appeared characteristic of ankylosing spondylitis blood. In ankylosing spondylitis patients, matched synovial fluid reportedly showed significant enrichment of disease-linked clones.

V is TRBV5-1 and J is TRBJ1-1; D gene ambiguous. This clonotype was sampled from a male donor with ankylosing spondylitis. The sequenced material came from blood, either unsorted or a sorted T cell fraction (not recorded which). The CDR3 reads CASSRLGKDTEAFF. The CDR3, as DNA: TGCGCCAGCAGCCGGTTAGGCAAGGACACTGAAGCTTTCTTT.